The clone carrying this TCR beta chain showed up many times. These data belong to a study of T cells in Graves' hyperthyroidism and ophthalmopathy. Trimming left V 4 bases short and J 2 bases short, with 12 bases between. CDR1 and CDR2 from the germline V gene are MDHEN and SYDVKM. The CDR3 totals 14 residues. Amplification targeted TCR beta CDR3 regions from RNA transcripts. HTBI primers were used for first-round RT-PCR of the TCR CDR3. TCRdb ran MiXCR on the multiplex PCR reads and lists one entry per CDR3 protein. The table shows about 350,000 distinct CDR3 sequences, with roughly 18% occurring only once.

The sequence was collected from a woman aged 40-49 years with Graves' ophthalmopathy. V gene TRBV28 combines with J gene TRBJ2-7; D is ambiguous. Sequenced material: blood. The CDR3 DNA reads TGTGCCAGCAGTTCTTACCTGATCGCCTACGAGCAGTACTTC. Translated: CASSSYLIAYEQYF. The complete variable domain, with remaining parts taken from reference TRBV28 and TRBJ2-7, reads DVKVTQSSRYLVKRTGEKVFLECVQDMDHENMFWYRQDPGLGLRLIYFSYDVKMKEKGDIPEGYSVSREKKERFSLILESASTNQTSMYLCASSSYLIAYEQYFGPGTRLTVT.